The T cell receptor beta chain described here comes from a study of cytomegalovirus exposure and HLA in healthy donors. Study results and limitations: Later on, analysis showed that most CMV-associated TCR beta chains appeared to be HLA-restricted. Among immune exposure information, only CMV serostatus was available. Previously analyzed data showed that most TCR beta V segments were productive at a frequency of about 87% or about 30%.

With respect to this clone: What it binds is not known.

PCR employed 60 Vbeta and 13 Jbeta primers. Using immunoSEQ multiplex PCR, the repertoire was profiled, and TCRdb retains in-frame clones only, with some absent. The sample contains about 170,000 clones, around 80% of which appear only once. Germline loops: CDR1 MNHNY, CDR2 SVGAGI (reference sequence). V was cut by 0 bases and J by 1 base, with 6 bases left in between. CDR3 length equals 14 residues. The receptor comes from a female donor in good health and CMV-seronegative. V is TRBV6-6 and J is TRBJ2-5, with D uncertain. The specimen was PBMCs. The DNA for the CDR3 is TGTGCCAGCAGTTACTCGTCAGGCCAAGAGACCCAGTACTTC. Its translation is CASSYSSGQETQYF.